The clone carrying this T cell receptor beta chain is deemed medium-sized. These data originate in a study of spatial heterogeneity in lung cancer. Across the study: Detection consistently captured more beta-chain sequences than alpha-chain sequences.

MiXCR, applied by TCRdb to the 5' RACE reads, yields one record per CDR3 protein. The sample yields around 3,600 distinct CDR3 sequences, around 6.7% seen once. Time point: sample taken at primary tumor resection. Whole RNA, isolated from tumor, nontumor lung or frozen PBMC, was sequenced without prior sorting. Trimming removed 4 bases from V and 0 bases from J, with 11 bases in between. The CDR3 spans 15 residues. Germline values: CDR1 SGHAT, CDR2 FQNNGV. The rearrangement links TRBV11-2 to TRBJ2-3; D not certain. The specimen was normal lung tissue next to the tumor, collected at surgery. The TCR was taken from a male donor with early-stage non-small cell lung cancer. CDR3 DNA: TGTGCCAGCAGCTCCAACCGGGCCAGCACAGATACGCAGTATTTT. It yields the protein CASSSNRASTDTQYF. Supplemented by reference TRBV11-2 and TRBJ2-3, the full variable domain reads EAGVAQSPRYKIIEKRQSVAFWCNPISGHATLYWYQQILGQGPKLLIQFQNNGVVDDSQLPKDRFSAERLKGVDSTLKIQPAKLEDSAVYLCASSSNRASTDTQYFGPGTRLTVL.